A selection of T cell receptor beta chains follows, all from one sample in a study of shared clonotypes between healthy human individuals. Measured with immunoSEQ multiplex PCR; TCRdb has only the in-frame clones, and not every one. The sample contains roughly 590,000 clones, over 95% of which appear only once. Sequencing used naive CD8+ T cells sorted from blood. These receptors were collected from a woman between 25 and 40 years old in good health. CDR3s include the opening cysteine and the closing phenylalanine or tryptophan. D genes are given only for firm matches. Clone size, where shown, is once, few, many, or a class for clones that have expanded.

>TRBV13|TRBJ2-5|.|15|TRBD2
CASSFGTRDQETQYF
TGTGCCAGCAGCTTTGGGACTAGGGACCAAGAGACCCAGTACTTC
>TRBV9|TRBJ2-1|.|14|.
CASSVESSHNEQFF
TGTGCCAGCAGCGTAGAAAGTTCCCACAATGAGCAGTTCTTC
>TRBV27|TRBJ1-2|.|12|.
CASSSDLYGYTF
TGTGCCAGCAGTTCAGATCTCTATGGCTACACCTTC
>TRBV7-9|TRBJ1-2|.|16|TRBD1
CASSLGGTEERYGYTF
TGTGCCAGCAGCTTAGGGGGGACAGAAGAGCGCTATGGCTACACCTTC
>TRBV13|TRBJ1-3|few|14|TRBD1
CATLQGEVGNTIYF
TGTGCCACGCTACAGGGGGAAGTTGGAAACACCATATATTTT
>TRBV27|TRBJ2-7|.|17|TRBD1
CASTFLSEGTGTYEQYF
TGTGCCAGCACCTTTTTGTCTGAAGGGACAGGGACCTACGAGCAGTACTTC
>TRBV7-2|TRBJ2-1|.|13|.
CASSYTGTNEQFF
TGTGCCAGCAGCTACACCGGAACCAATGAGCAGTTCTTC
>TRBV10-3|TRBJ1-1|.|14|.
CAISESWTDATAFF
TGTGCCATCAGTGAGTCGTGGACAGACGCTACGGCTTTCTTT
>TRBV7-9|TRBJ2-7|.|16|.
CASSSPSGASSYEQYF
TGTGCCAGCAGCTCCCCGTCGGGGGCGAGCTCCTACGAGCAGTACTTC
>TRBV7-2|TRBJ2-7|.|17|.
CASSFATASANSYEQYF
TGTGCCAGCAGCTTCGCGACGGCTAGCGCCAACTCCTACGAGCAGTACTTC
>TRBV2|TRBJ2-1|.|15|TRBD2
CAATSGTSGYNEQFF
TGTGCAGCAACCTCCGGGACTAGCGGGTACAATGAGCAGTTCTTC
>TRBV11-1|TRBJ2-7|.|15|.
CASSLGWGLTYEQYF
TGTGCCAGCAGCTTAGGTTGGGGACTTACCTACGAGCAGTACTTC
>TRBV28|TRBJ2-1|.|14|.
CASSGQGLHNEQFF
TGTGCCAGCAGTGGCCAGGGACTTCACAATGAGCAGTTCTTC
>TRBV28|TRBJ1-2|.|14|.
CASSFGTDLYGYTF
TGTGCCAGCAGTTTCGGGACGGACCTCTATGGCTACACCTTC
>TRBV10-3|TRBJ1-1|few|13|TRBD1
CAISKTGGTEAFF
TGTGCCATCAGTAAGACAGGGGGCACTGAAGCTTTCTTT
>TRBV7-8|TRBJ1-2|.|14|.
CASSLEGRGYGYTF
TGTGCCAGCAGCTTAGAGGGCAGGGGCTATGGCTACACCTTC
>TRBV25-1|TRBJ2-3|.|16|.
CASSESHNREDGTQYF
TGTGCCAGCAGTGAATCTCACAACAGGGAGGATGGTACGCAGTATTTT
>TRBV6-1|TRBJ1-2|.|15|.
CASSPDRFTNYGYTF
TGTGCCAGCAGCCCCGACAGGTTCACTAACTATGGCTACACCTTC
>TRBV27|TRBJ2-1|.|14|TRBD2
CASSLTGGVHEQFF
TGTGCCAGCAGTTTAACGGGAGGGGTTCATGAGCAGTTCTTC
>TRBV7-9|TRBJ2-7|.|13|TRBD1
CASSEGRGYEQYF
TGTGCCAGCAGTGAGGGCAGGGGGTACGAGCAGTACTTC
>TRBV28|TRBJ2-1|.|15|TRBD2
CASSPTSGRVNEQFF
TGTGCCAGCAGTCCTACTAGCGGGAGAGTGAATGAGCAGTTCTTC
>TRBV28|TRBJ1-1|.|14|.
CASSLPLGGTEAFF
TGTGCCAGCAGTTTACCTCTAGGGGGGACTGAAGCTTTCTTT
>TRBV7-8|TRBJ2-7|.|14|.
CASSFLGGPYEQYF
TGTGCCAGCAGCTTCCTCGGGGGCCCCTACGAGCAGTACTTC
>TRBV5-4|TRBJ2-7|.|13|.
CASSFSLTYEQYF
TGTGCCAGCAGCTTTTCTCTGACCTACGAGCAGTACTTC
>TRBV19|TRBJ2-7|.|16|TRBD2
CASSPSLTSGRYEQYF
TGTGCCAGTAGCCCCTCGCTGACTAGCGGGAGGTACGAGCAGTACTTC
>TRBV25-1|TRBJ2-2|.|16|TRBD1
CASSEFGTGTDGELFF
TGTGCCAGCAGTGAATTTGGGACAGGGACAGACGGGGAGCTGTTTTTT
>TRBV27|TRBJ2-7|.|15|TRBD2
CATQDRLASFGEQYF
TGTGCCACCCAGGACCGACTAGCGTCGTTTGGCGAGCAGTACTTC
>TRBV7-8|TRBJ2-1|.|13|TRBD2
CASDPGLYNEQFF
TGTGCCAGCGACCCGGGACTATACAATGAGCAGTTCTTC
>TRBV13|TRBJ2-4|.|11|.
CASSLVDIQYF
TGTGCCAGCAGCTTAGTGGACATTCAGTACTTC
>TRBV28|TRBJ1-1|.|14|.
CASSLPAGRTEAFF
TGTGCCAGCAGTTTGCCTGCAGGAAGGACTGAAGCTTTCTTT
>TRBV27|TRBJ2-7|.|17|.
CASSLSQAPRSICEQYF
TGTGCCAGCAGTTTATCACAGGCCCCAAGATCCATTTGCGAGCAGTACTTC
>TRBV2|TRBJ1-4|.|16|.
CASSEHSPATNEKLFF
TGTGCCAGCAGTGAACACAGCCCAGCAACTAATGAAAAACTGTTTTTT
>TRBV2|TRBJ2-1|.|14|.
CASICRDQYNEQFF
TGTGCCAGCATTTGCCGGGACCAATACAATGAGCAGTTCTTC
>TRBV7-9|TRBJ2-1|.|16|TRBD2
CASSPSSGSSYNEQFF
TGTGCCAGCAGCCCAAGTAGCGGGAGCTCCTACAATGAGCAGTTCTTC
>TRBV19|TRBJ1-5|.|13|.
CASSITGYQPQHF
TGTGCCAGTAGTATTACCGGGTATCAGCCCCAGCATTTT
>TRBV9|TRBJ1-1|few|13|TRBD1
CASRGQGNTEAFF
TGTGCCAGCAGGGGACAGGGGAACACTGAAGCTTTCTTT
>TRBV27|TRBJ2-1|.|14|.
CASSQTRTYNEQFF
TGTGCCAGCAGTCAAACTAGGACCTACAATGAGCAGTTCTTC
>TRBV14|TRBJ2-7|.|13|TRBD1
CASSEDRGYEQYF
TGTGCCAGCAGCGAAGACAGGGGCTACGAGCAGTACTTC
>TRBV10-3|TRBJ2-1|.|14|.
CAISESSSVNEQFF
TGTGCCATCAGTGAGTCTTCTAGCGTAAATGAGCAGTTCTTC
>TRBV27|TRBJ2-7|.|13|.
CASSPLLVGEQYF
TGTGCCAGCAGCCCCCTCTTGGTGGGAGAGCAGTACTTC
>TRBV28|TRBJ2-7|.|13|TRBD2
CASRVAGTYEQYF
TGTGCCAGCAGGGTAGCGGGAACCTACGAGCAGTACTTC
>TRBV11-2|TRBJ2-7|.|13|.
CASSLGQSYEQYF
TGTGCCAGCAGCTTAGGGCAGTCCTACGAGCAGTACTTC
>TRBV27|TRBJ2-1|.|17|TRBD2
CASSLTPRRLAGGEQFF
TGTGCCAGCAGTTTAACCCCCCGGCGGCTAGCGGGAGGCGAGCAGTTCTTC
>TRBV27|TRBJ1-1|.|14|TRBD1
CASSLDRGGTEAFF
TGTGCCAGCAGCCTCGACAGGGGGGGAACTGAAGCTTTCTTT
>TRBV7-8|TRBJ2-7|.|16|.
CASSQTELSGFNEQYF
TGTGCCAGCAGCCAGACCGAACTGTCGGGGTTCAACGAGCAGTACTTC
>TRBV27|TRBJ2-3|.|16|.
CASSLRQDQRLDTQYF
TGTGCCAGCAGTTTACGACAGGACCAACGGCTAGATACGCAGTATTTT
>TRBV7-2|TRBJ2-7|.|12|.
CASSSPSGEQYF
TGTGCCAGCAGCTCACCATCTGGGGAGCAGTACTTC
>TRBV27|TRBJ2-3|.|13|.
CASSYPWADTQYF
TGTGCCAGCAGTTACCCATGGGCAGATACGCAGTATTTT
>TRBV21-1|TRBJ1-5|once|13|.
CASRGGSNQPQHF
TGTGCCAGCCGGGGGGGGAGCAATCAGCCCCAGCATTTT
>TRBV27|TRBJ1-5|.|14|.
CASSLDYSNQPQHF
TGTGCCAGCAGTTTGGATTATAGCAATCAGCCCCAGCATTTT
>TRBV27|TRBJ2-1|.|11|.
CASSLNNEQFF
TGTGCCAGCAGTTTAAACAATGAGCAGTTCTTC
>TRBV7-9|TRBJ1-1|few|10|.
CASTPSLAFF
TGTGCCAGCACCCCTTCGTTAGCTTTCTTT
>TRBV19|TRBJ2-3|.|14|.
CASISSVSTDTQYF
TGTGCCAGTATTTCTTCAGTAAGCACAGATACGCAGTATTTT